A single sample is the source of the 20 T cell receptor beta chains below, sequenced in a study of T cells expressing NK-cell markers. Following a re-call of the 5' RACE reads, TCRdb has one entry per CDR3 protein and lacks DNA. The sample holds 350,000 to 400,000 distinct CDR3 sequences. The sequencing sample was made of blood T cells: a sorted CD56 or NKG2C T cell subset, CD4+ or CD8+ T cells, or bulk PBMC T cells (not recorded which). The receptors were sampled from a woman aged 45-65 years in good health.

The V call is TRBV19, the J call TRBJ1-1; the D gene TCRdb calls, TRBD1, cannot be checked with no DNA. The CDR3 has 13 residues. Germline lookup yields CDR1 LNHDA and CDR2 SQIVND (reference sequence). CDR3 in amino acids: CASSSDRETEAFF.

The chain uses TRBV30 and TRBJ2-7. This CDR3 comprises 11 residues. CDR1 is GTSNPN, CDR2 SVGIG, per germline (reference sequence). CDR3 region: CAWTAGYEQYF.

The V call is TRBV12-3 or TRBV12-4, the J call TRBJ2-7; TCRdb picks TRBD1, but there is no DNA to check that call. The CDR3 length is 13 residues. The CDR3 spells CASGRDSSFEQYF.

The rearrangement links TRBV7-9 to TRBJ2-5; TCRdb lists TRBD1, though no DNA is available to test this call. This CDR3 is 14 amino acids long. The germline V gene encodes CDR1 SEHNR and CDR2 FQNEAQ (reference sequence). The CDR3 spells CASSRSGQQETQYF. The complete variable domain, with remaining parts taken from reference TRBV7-9 and TRBJ2-5, reads DTGVSQNPRHKITKRGQNVTFRCDPISEHNRLYWYRQTLGQGPEFLTYFQNEAQLEKSRLLSDRFSAERPKGSFSTLEIQRTEQGDSAMYLCASSRSGQQETQYFGPGTRLLVL.

The chain is built from TRBV3-1 and TRBJ2-1; the D call from TCRdb, TRBD2, cannot be confirmed without DNA. Germline CDR1 LGHDT, CDR2 YNNKEL (reference sequence). This CDR3 spans 14 amino acids. The chain's CDR3 is CASRLGLARGEQFF.

The CDR3 region is CASSQGLAGDYTGELFF. This chain connects TRBV7-6 to TRBJ2-2; TCRdb indicates TRBD2, and absent DNA this call remains unverified. The germline CDR1 and CDR2 sequences are SGHVS and FNYEAQ. The CDR3 spans 17 residues.

The chain uses TRBV4-2 and TRBJ2-2; TCRdb names TRBD1, which stays unverified in the absence of DNA. Germline V CDR1 and CDR2: LGHNA, YNFKEQ. The CDR3 has 17 amino acids. The CDR3 reads CASSQEMGQVNTGELFF.

The V and J genes are TRBV2 and TRBJ2-3; TCRdb selects TRBD1, and the lack of DNA leaves this call unchecked. Germline V gene data show CDR1 as SNHLY and CDR2 as FYNNEI. The CDR3 is 15 amino acids. This CDR3 reads CASSLGPRPADTQYF.

The genes are TRBV20-1 and TRBJ1-2; TCRdb lists TRBD1, though no DNA is available to test this call. Germline CDR1 reads DFQATT; CDR2 reads SNEGSKA (reference sequence). This CDR3 comprises 14 residues. The CDR3 reads CSATGGVGNYGYTF.

The rearrangement uses TRBV14 and TRBJ2-3. Germline V gene lookup returns CDR1 SGHDN and CDR2 FVKESK. The CDR3 length is 13 residues. The CDR3 region is CASSLSLKDTQYF.

V and J are TRBV7-9 and TRBJ1-6; no DNA is available, so the TRBD1 call from TCRdb remains unchecked. The length of the CDR3 is 16 residues. Germline values: CDR1 SEHNR, CDR2 FQNEAQ (reference sequence). This chain's CDR3 is CASRPLAGQGFSPLHF.

This chain links TRBV11-2 with TRBJ2-5; the TCRdb D gene call, TRBD1, has no DNA to confirm it. Per the germline V gene, CDR1 is SGHAT and CDR2 is FQNNGV. The CDR3 totals 17 residues. The CDR3 loop is CASSLDTTGTGVETQYF.

The rearrangement uses TRBV25-1 and TRBJ1-2; with no DNA, the TCRdb D assignment of TRBD1 cannot be verified. This CDR3 is 14 amino acids long. Germline V gives CDR1 MGHDK, CDR2 SYGVNS. CDR3: CASSDTGTGYGYTF.

This chain links TRBV29-1 with TRBJ1-3; TCRdb's D call, TRBD1, is unchecked because there is no DNA. This CDR3 has 15 residues. CDR1 is SQVTM and CDR2 is ANQGSEA in the germline V gene. The CDR3 loop is CSVELGQGARNTIYF. Based on the CDR3 plus reference TRBV29-1 and TRBJ1-3, the full variable domain is SAVISQKPSRDICQRGTSLTIQCQVDSQVTMMFWYRQQPGQSLTLIATANQGSEATYESGFVIDKFPISRPNLTFSTLTVSNMSPEDSSIYLCSVELGQGARNTIYFGEGSWLTVV.

The chain joins TRBV20-1 to TRBJ2-3; TCRdb selects TRBD2, and the lack of DNA leaves this call unchecked. Germline V lookup: CDR1 DFQATT, CDR2 SNEGSKA (reference sequence). The CDR3 is 13 residues long. CDR3 sequence reads: CSAPAGYRDTQYF.

The chain combines TRBV6-5 with TRBJ1-3; checking the TCRdb D call of TRBD1 is not possible without DNA. The length of the CDR3 is 16 residues. Germline CDR1 and CDR2: MNHEY and SVGAGI. The CDR3 loop reads CASSPTGGSSGNTIYF.

The chain uses TRBV27 and TRBJ2-1; TCRdb selects TRBD2, and the lack of DNA leaves this call unchecked. CDR1 MNHEY and CDR2 SMNVEV come from the germline V gene (reference sequence). The CDR3 covers 13 residues. The CDR3 reads CASSLSMEVEQFF.

This chain joins TRBV12-3 or TRBV12-4 and TRBJ1-2; the TCRdb D gene call, TRBD1, has no DNA to confirm it. The CDR3 is 14 residues long. This CDR3 reads CASNAGAASYGYTF.

The rearrangement uses TRBV11-3 and TRBJ2-4; checking the TCRdb D call of TRBD1 is not possible without DNA. CDR3 length: 17 amino acids. Germline CDR1 and CDR2: SGHNT and YENEEA. The CDR3 is CASSLDPPGGGKNIQYF.

This chain links TRBV14 with TRBJ2-2. The CDR3 sequence is 15 residues long. Germline CDR1 reads SGHDN; CDR2 reads FVKESK. The CDR3 sequence is CASSQDRPVFGELFF.